Listed below are T cell receptor beta chains from one sample, sequenced in a study of post-analysis software for immune sequencing data. One entry per CDR3 protein, called by TCRdb with MiXCR from the PCR reads. The data hold 150,000 to 200,000 distinct CDR3 sequences, with approximately 30% observed a single time. Sample: blood. The receptor source for this set is a girl under 18 with multiple sclerosis. Each CDR3 is given with its conserved first and last residue.

v_call	j_call	cdr3_aa
TRBV6-1	TRBJ2-7	CASSPPLSSSYEQYF
TRBV28	TRBJ2-1	CASSLYRERGYNEQFF
TRBV4-1	TRBJ1-1	CASSQDEGGTEAFF
TRBV20-1	TRBJ1-1	CSARSGGTGGTEAFF
TRBV12-3/TRBV12-4	TRBJ1-5	CASIHSNQPQHF
TRBV14	TRBJ2-1	CASSQGGGLAALNEQFF
TRBV3-1	TRBJ1-1	CASSLRGTGNTEAFF
TRBV12-3/TRBV12-4	TRBJ2-1	CASSHSDRGLDEQFF
TRBV3-1	TRBJ2-1	CASRQQGQGAWNEQFF
TRBV7-2	TRBJ2-7	CASSLGSAGGGRYEQYF
TRBV7-9	TRBJ2-3	CASSSSGSTDTQYF
TRBV18	TRBJ2-3	CASSPQTGTSTDTQYF
TRBV2	TRBJ1-5	CATVRGGGQPQHF
TRBV10-3	TRBJ1-1	CAISDRVSNTEAFF
TRBV20-1	TRBJ2-1	CSARLAEGPGEQFF
TRBV20-1	TRBJ2-5	CSASPRSGSGLQETQYF
TRBV7-2	-	CAGSLAPTGYYEQYF
TRBV7-9	TRBJ1-1	CASSWGANTEAFF
TRBV7-6	TRBJ1-1	CASSLPPAGAFF
TRBV11-2	TRBJ1-1	CASSIYRGANTETFF
TRBV29-1	TRBJ1-1	CSVGVALGTEAFF
TRBV12-3/TRBV12-4	TRBJ1-6	CAGSATDLSPLHF
TRBV5-5	TRBJ2-5	CASSPSETQYF
TRBV4-1	TRBJ1-5	CASSQERDQPQHF
TRBV7-6	TRBJ2-6	CASSLETWVSGANVLTF
TRBV28	TRBJ2-5	CASSSGRETQYF
TRBV29-1	TRBJ1-2	CSVTGGQNYGYTF
TRBV5-1	TRBJ2-7	CASSLGQTPSYEQYF
TRBV28	TRBJ2-1	CASSLIDEQFF
TRBV20-1	TRBJ1-5	CSARDPRAYSNQPQHF
TRBV2	TRBJ2-2	CASRGRDPRASGELFF
TRBV7-2	TRBJ2-3	CASSNRVVGDTQYF
TRBV29-1	TRBJ2-7	CSVADTSYEQYF
TRBV29-1	TRBJ2-1	CSVGPGRADNYNEQFF
TRBV29-1	TRBJ1-6	CSVLYGAGSPLHF
TRBV28	TRBJ2-1	CASSPPRFDSWHEQFF
TRBV7-2	TRBJ1-5	CASSTRQDNQPQHF
TRBV28	TRBJ2-2	CASFRGRDGELFF
TRBV28	TRBJ1-4	CASSFSRGPNEKRFF
TRBV12-3/TRBV12-4	TRBJ1-2	CASRPGQGDGYTF
TRBV12-3/TRBV12-4	TRBJ2-3	CASSDPGADTQYF
TRBV5-5	TRBJ2-3	CASSPGLAGSTDTQYF
TRBV18	TRBJ2-7	CASSPREEGEQYF
TRBV20-1	TRBJ2-7	CSAGSGSPSYEQYF
TRBV29-1	TRBJ2-5	CSVEGGVYETRYF